The subject of this entry is one T cell receptor beta chain. The authors distributed each subset's genomic DNA evenly over several immunoSEQ plates. Per the original methods: From ImmunoSEQ came sequences covering only the junction and carrying no quality scores, so filtering differed. Measured with immunoSEQ multiplex PCR; TCRdb has only the in-frame clones, and not every one. That table gives V, J and clone size, and the DNA gave D and trimming. This repertoire shows fewer than 2.5 million clones, roughly 93% found once; its top ten account for 0.35% to 0.45%. The entry originates in a study of shared clonotypes between healthy human individuals. For the study at large: The donor pool was made up of two women and a few men aged 18 to 49.

Germline values: CDR1 SGHRS, CDR2 YFSETQ. V was clipped by 4 bases and J by 5 bases, with 15 bases between them. The CDR3 totals 15 residues. This TCR was sampled from a man aged 18 to 35 in good health. Some clones in this sample may be carry-over from other donors' samples. This rearrangement joins TRBV5-1 to TRBJ2-2; D tentatively reads TRBD1 or TRBD2 (5 bases each). Sequences were obtained from naive CD4+ T cells from PBMCs. Subset specified: CD45RA+ positively selected. The CDR3 DNA is TGCGCCAGCAGCCCCGGGGCAGGGCCAACCGGGGAGCTGTTTTTT. This gives the protein CASSPGAGPTGELFF. The full variable domain, completed using reference TRBV5-1 and TRBJ2-2, is KAGVTQTPRYLIKTRGQQVTLSCSPISGHRSVSWYQQTPGQGLQFLFEYFSETQRNKGNFPGRFSGRQFSNSRSEMNVSTLELGDSALYLCASSPGAGPTGELFFGEGSRLTVL.